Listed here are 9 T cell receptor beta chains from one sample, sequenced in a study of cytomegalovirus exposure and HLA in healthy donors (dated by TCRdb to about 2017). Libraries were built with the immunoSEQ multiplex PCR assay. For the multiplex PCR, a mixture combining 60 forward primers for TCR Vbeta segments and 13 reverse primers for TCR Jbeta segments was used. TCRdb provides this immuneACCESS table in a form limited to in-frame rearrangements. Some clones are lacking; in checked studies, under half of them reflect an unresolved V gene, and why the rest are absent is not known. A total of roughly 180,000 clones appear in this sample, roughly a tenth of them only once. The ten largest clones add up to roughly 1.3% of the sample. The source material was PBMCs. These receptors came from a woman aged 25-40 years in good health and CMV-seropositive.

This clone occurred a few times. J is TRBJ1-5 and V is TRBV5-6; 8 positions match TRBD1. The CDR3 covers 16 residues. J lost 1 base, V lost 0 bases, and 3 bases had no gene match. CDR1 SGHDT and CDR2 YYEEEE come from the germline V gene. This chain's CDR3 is CASSLARGRSNQPQHF. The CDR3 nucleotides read TGTGCCAGCAGCTTGGCCAGGGGGCGAAGCAATCAGCCCCAGCATTTT.

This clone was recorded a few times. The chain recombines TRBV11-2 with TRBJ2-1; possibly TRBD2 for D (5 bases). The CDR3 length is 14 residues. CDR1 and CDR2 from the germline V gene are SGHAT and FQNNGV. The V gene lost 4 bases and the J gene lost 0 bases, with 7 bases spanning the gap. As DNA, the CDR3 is TGTGCCAGCAGCTCGGGGAGCTCCTACAATGAGCAGTTCTTC. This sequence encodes CASSSGSSYNEQFF.

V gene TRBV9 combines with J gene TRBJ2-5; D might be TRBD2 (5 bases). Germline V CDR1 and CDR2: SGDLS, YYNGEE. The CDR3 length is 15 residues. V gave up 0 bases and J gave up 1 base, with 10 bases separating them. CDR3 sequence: CASSVEKDSQETQYF. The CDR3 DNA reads TGTGCCAGCAGCGTAGAGAAGGACTCCCAAGAGACCCAGTACTTC.

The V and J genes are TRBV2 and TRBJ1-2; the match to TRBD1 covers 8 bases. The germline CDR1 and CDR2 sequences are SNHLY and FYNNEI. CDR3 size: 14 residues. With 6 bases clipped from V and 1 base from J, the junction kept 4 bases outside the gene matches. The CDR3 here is CASRWTGLNYGYTF. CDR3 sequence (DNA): TGTGCCAGCAGGTGGACAGGGCTTAACTATGGCTACACCTTC.

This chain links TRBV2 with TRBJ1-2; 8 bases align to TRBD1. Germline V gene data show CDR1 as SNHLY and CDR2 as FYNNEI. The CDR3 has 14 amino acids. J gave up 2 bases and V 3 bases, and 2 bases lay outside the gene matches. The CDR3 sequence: CASSDRTGNYGYTF. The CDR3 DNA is TGTGCCAGCAGTGACAGGACAGGGAACTATGGCTACACCTTC.

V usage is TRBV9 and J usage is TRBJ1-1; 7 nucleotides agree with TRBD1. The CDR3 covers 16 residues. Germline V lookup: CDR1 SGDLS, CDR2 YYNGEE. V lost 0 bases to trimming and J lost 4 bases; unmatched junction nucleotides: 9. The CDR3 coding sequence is TGTGCCAGCAGCGTAGTTGGTGGCAGGGGGTCCACTGAAGCTTTCTTT. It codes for CASSVVGGRGSTEAFF.

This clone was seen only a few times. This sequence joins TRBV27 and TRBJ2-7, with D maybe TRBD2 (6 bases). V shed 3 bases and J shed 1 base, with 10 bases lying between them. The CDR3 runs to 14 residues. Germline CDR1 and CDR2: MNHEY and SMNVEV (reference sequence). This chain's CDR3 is CASSFGGWSYEQYF. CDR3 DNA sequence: TGTGCCAGCAGTTTCGGGGGTTGGTCCTACGAGCAGTACTTC.

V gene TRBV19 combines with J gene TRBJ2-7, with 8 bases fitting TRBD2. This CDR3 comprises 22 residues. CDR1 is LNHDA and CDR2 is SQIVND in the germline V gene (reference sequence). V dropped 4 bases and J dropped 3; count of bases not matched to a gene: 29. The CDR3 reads CASSSLLQVESRALAGFYEQYF. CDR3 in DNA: TGTGCCAGTAGTAGCTTGCTGCAAGTAGAGTCAAGGGCTCTAGCGGGCTTCTACGAGCAGTACTTC. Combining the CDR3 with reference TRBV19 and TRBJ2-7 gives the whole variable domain DGGITQSPKYLFRKEGQNVTLSCEQNLNHDAMYWYRQDPGQGLRLIYYSQIVNDFQKGDIAEGYSVSREKKESFPLTVTSAQKNPTAFYLCASSSLLQVESRALAGFYEQYFGPGTRLTVT.

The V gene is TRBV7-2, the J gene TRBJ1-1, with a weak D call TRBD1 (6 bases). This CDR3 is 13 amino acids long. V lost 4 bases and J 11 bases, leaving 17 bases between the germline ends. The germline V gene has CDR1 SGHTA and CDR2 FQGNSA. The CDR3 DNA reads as TGTGCCAGCAGCTCATGGACAGTCCCGGGGGCTTTCTTT. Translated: CASSSWTVPGAFF.